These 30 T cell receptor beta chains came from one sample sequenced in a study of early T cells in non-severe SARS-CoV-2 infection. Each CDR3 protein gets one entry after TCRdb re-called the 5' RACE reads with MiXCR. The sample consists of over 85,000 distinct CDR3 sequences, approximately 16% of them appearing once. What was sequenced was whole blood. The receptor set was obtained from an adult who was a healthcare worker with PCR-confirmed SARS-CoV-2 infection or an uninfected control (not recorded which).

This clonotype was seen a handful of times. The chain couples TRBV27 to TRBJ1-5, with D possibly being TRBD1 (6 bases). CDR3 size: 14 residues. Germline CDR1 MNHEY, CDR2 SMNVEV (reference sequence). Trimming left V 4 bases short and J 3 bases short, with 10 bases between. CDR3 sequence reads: CASSSDRSNQPQHF. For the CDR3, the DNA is TGTGCCAGCAGTTCGGACAGATCCAATCAGCCCCAGCATTTT.

CDR3 residues: CASSLGMRAANSNQPQHF. CDR3 sequence (DNA): TGTGCCAGCAGCTTAGGAATGCGAGCGGCTAATAGCAATCAGCCCCAGCATTTT. The chain recombines TRBV7-8 with TRBJ1-5; D ambiguous. Trimming left V 1 base short and J 0 bases short, with 16 bases between. The germline CDR1 and CDR2 sequences are SGHVS and FQNEAQ. This CDR3 contains 18 residues.

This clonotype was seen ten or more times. The CDR3 loop is CASSYFQLPALTSVYYEQYF. The CDR3 coding sequence is TGTGCCAGCAGTTACTTCCAACTTCCCGCTTTGACTAGCGTATACTACGAGCAGTACTTC. The rearrangement uses TRBV6-6 and TRBJ2-7; the match to TRBD2 covers 8 bases. Germline V gene lookup returns CDR1 MNHNY and CDR2 SVGAGI (reference sequence). The J segment lost 3 bases and the V segment lost 1 base, leaving 20 bases of the junction unmatched. The CDR3 contains 20 residues.

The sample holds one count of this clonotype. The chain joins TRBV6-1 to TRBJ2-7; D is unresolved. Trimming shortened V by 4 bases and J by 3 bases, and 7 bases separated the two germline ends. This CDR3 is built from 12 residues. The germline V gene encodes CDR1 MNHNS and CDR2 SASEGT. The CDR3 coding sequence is TGTGCCAGCAGTGTGATAGACTACGAGCAGTACTTC. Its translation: CASSVIDYEQYF.

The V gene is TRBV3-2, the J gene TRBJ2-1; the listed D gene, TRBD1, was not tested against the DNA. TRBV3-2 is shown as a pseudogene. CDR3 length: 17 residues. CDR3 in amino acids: CASSPEMGGRSYNEQFF. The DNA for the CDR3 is TGTGCCAGCAGCCCAGAAATGGGCGGTCGCTCCTACAATGAGCAGTTCTTC.

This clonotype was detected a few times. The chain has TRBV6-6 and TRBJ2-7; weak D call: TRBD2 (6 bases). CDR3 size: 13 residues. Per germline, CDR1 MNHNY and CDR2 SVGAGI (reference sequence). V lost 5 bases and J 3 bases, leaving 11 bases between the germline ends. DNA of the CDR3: TGTGCCAGCAGTCTTAGCGGCTTCTACGAGCAGTACTTC. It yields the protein CASSLSGFYEQYF.

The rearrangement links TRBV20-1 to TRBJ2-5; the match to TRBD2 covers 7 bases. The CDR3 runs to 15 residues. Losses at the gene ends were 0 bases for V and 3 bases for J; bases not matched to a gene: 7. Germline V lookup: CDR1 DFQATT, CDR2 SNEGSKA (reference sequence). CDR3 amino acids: CSAREAASGKETQYF. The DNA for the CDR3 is TGCAGTGCTAGAGAAGCGGCTAGCGGTAAAGAGACCCAGTACTTC.

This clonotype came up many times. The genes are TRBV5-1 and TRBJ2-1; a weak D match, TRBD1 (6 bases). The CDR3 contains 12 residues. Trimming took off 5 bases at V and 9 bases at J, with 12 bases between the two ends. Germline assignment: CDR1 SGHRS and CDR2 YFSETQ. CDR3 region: CASRPTGSEQFF. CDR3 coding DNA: TGCGCCAGCAGGCCCACAGGGAGTGAGCAGTTCTTC.

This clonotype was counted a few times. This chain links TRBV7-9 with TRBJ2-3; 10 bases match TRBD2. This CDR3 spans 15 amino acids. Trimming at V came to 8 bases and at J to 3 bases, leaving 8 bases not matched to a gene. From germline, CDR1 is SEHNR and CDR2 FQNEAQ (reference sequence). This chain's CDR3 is CASFNGLAATDTQYF. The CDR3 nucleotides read TGTGCCAGCTTTAACGGACTAGCGGCGACAGATACGCAGTATTTT.

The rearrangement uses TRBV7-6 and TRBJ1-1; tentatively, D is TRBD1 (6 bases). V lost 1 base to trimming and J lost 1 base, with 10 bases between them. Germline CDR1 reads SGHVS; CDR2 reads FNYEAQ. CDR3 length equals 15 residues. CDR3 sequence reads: CASSLGGRRNTEAFF. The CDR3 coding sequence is TGTGCCAGCAGCTTAGGGGGGCGCCGGAACACTGAAGCTTTCTTT. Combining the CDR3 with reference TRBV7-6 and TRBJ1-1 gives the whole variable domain GAGVSQSPRYKVTKRGQDVALRCDPISGHVSLYWYRQALGQGPEFLTYFNYEAQQDKSGLPNDRFSAERPEGSISTLTIQRTEQRDSAMYRCASSLGGRRNTEAFFGQGTRLTVV.

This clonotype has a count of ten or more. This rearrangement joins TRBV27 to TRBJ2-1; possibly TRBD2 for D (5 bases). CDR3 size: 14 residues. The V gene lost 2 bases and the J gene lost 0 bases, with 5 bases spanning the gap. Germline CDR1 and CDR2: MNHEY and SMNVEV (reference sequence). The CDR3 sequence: CASSLAGSYNEQFF. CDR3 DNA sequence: TGTGCCAGCAGTTTAGCGGGCTCCTACAATGAGCAGTTCTTC.

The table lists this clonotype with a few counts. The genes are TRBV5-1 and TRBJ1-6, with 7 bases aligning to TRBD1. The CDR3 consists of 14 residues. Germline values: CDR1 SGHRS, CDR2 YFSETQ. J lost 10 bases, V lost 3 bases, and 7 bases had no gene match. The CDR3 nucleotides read TGCGCCAGCAGCTCAGGACAGGAAGGCTCACCCCTCCACTTT. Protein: CASSSGQEGSPLHF. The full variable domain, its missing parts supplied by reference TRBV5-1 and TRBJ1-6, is KAGVTQTPRYLIKTRGQQVTLSCSPISGHRSVSWYQQTPGQGLQFLFEYFSETQRNKGNFPGRFSGRQFSNSRSEMNVSTLELGDSALYLCASSSGQEGSPLHFGNGTRLTVT.

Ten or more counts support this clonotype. CDR3 protein: CASSHRDHEQYF. In DNA, the CDR3 is TGTGCCAGCAGCCACAGGGACCACGAGCAGTACTTC. V gene TRBV11-2 combines with J gene TRBJ2-7, with D maybe TRBD1 (6 bases). Germline-derived CDR1 and CDR2 are SGHAT and FQNNGV. The CDR3 runs 12 residues. V shed 5 bases and J shed 5 bases, with 10 bases lying between them.

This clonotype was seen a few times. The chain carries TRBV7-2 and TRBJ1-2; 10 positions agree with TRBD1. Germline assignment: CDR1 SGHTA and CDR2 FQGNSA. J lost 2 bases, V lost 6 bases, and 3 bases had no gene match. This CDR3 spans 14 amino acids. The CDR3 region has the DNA TGTGCCAGCAGTCAGGACAGGGGGAACTATGGCTACACCTTC. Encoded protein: CASSQDRGNYGYTF.

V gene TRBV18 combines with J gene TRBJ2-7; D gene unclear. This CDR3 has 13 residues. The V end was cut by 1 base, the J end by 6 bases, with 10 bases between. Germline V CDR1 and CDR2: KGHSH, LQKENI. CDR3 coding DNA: TGTGCCAGCTCACCACATTTTAATGGCGAGCAGTACTTC. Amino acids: CASSPHFNGEQYF.

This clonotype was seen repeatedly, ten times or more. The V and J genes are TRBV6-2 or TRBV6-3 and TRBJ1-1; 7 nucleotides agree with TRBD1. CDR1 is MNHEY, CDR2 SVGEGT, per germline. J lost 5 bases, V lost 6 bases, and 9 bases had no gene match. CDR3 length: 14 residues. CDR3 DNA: TGTGCCAGCAGCCCTCGACAGGGAAGGACTGAAGCTTTCTTT. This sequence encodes CASSPRQGRTEAFF.

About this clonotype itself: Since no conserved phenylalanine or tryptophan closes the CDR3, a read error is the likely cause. CDR3 protein: CASSPARQDEQYS. CDR3 sequence (DNA): TGTGCCAGCAGTCCCGCTCGACAGGACGAGCAGTACTCC. The chain has TRBV28 and TRBJ2-7; weak D call: TRBD1 (6 bases). CDR3 length: 13 residues. Germline lookup yields CDR1 MDHEN and CDR2 SYDVKM. V lost 5 bases and J lost 5, with 13 bases in between.

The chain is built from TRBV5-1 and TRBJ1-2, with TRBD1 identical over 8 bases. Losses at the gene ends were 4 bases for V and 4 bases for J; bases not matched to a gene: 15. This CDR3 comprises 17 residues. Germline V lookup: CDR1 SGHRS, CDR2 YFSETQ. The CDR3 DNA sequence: TGCGCCAGCAGCCCTCGACAGGGGAGTTCTACCTTCTATGGCTACACCTTC. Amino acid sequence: CASSPRQGSSTFYGYTF. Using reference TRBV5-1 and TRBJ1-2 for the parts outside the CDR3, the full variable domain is KAGVTQTPRYLIKTRGQQVTLSCSPISGHRSVSWYQQTPGQGLQFLFEYFSETQRNKGNFPGRFSGRQFSNSRSEMNVSTLELGDSALYLCASSPRQGSSTFYGYTFGSGTRLTVV.

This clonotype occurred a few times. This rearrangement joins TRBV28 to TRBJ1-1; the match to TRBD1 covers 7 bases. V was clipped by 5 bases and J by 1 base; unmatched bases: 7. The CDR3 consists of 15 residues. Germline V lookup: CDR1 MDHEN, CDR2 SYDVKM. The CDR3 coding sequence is TGTGCCAGCAGTCCTACAGGGGTCAAGAACACTGAAGCTTTCTTT. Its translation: CASSPTGVKNTEAFF.

The CDR3 region has the DNA TGTGCCAGTAGTATTTTACCAGCGGGGGTGAACACCGGGGAGCTGTTTTTT. Translated, it gives CASSILPAGVNTGELFF. This chain connects TRBV19 to TRBJ2-2; 8 bases agree with TRBD2. V was clipped by 3 bases and J by 1 base; unmatched bases: 7. The CDR3 is 17 residues long. Germline V gene data show CDR1 as LNHDA and CDR2 as SQIVND (reference sequence).

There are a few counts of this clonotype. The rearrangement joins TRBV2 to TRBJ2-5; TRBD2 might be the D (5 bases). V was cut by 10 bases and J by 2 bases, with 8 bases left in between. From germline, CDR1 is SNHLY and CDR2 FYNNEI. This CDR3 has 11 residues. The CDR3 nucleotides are TGTGCCACCTCGGGACAAGAGACCCAGTACTTC. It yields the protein CATSGQETQYF.

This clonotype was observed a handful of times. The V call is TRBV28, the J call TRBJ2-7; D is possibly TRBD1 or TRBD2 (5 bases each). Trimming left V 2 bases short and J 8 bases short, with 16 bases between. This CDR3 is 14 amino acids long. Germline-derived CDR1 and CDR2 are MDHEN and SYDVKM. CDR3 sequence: CASSLQGPFEKQYF. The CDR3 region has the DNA TGTGCCAGCAGTTTACAGGGACCCTTTGAAAAGCAGTACTTC.

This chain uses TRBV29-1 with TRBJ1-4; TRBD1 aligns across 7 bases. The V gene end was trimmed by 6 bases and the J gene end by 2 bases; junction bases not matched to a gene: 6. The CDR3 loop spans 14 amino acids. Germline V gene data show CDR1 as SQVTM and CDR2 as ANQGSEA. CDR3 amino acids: CSVSAGQTNEKLFF. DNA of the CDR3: TGCAGCGTGTCCGCGGGACAGACTAATGAAAAACTGTTTTTT.

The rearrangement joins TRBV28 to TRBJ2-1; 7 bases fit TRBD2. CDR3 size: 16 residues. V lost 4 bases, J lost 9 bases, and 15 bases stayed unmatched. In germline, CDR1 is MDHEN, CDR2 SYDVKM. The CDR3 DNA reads TGTGCCAGCAGTTCGGAAAAAGGGGAGGGAAGAGGTGAGCAGTTCTTC. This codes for CASSSEKGEGRGEQFF.

CDR3: CASRRLAGILSYEQYF. Here the CDR3 DNA reads TGTGCCAGCAGGAGACTAGCGGGGATTCTCTCCTACGAGCAGTACTTC. The chain links TRBV12-3 or TRBV12-4 to TRBJ2-7, with 11 nucleotides matching TRBD2. The CDR3 has 16 residues. The junction had 7 bases not matched to a gene; V was cut back by 6 bases and J by 0 bases.

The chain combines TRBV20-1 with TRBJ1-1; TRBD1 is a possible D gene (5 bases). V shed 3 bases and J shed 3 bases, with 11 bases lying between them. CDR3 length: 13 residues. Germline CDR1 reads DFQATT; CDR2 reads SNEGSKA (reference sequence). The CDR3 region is CSASEGIDTEAFF. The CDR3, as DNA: TGCAGTGCTAGTGAGGGGATAGACACTGAAGCTTTCTTT.

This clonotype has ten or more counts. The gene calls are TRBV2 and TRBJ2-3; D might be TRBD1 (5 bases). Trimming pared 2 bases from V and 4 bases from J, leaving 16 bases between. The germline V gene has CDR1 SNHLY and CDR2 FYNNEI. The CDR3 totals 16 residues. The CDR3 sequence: CASSERAGLGADTQYF. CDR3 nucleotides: TGTGCCAGCAGTGAACGGGCCGGCCTAGGGGCAGATACGCAGTATTTT. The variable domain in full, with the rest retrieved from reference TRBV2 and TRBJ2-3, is EPEVTQTPSHQVTQMGQEVILRCVPISNHLYFYWYRQILGQKVEFLVSFYNNEISEKSEIFDDQFSVERPDGSNFTLKIRSTKLEDSAMYFCASSERAGLGADTQYFGPGTRLTVL.

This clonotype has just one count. CDR3 loop: CASSGPSNYGYTF. In nucleotides, the CDR3 is TGTGCCAGCAGTGGACCCTCGAACTATGGCTACACCTTC. The V and J genes are TRBV12-3 or TRBV12-4 and TRBJ1-2; D ambiguous. CDR3 length: 13 residues. V lost 5 bases, J lost 2 bases, and 9 bases lay in between.

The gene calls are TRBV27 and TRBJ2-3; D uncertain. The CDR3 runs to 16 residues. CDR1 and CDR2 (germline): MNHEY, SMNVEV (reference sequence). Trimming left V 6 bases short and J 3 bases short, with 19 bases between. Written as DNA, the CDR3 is TGTGCCAGCAGCCTCCGGTGGTCCATACTTACAGATACGCAGTATTTT. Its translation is CASSLRWSILTDTQYF.

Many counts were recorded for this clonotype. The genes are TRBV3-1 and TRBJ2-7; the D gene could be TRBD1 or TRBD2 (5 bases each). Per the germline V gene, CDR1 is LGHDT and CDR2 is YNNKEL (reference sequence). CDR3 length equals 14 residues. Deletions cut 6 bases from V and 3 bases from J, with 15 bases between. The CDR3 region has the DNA TGTGCCAGCAGTCCCGGGACGGGGAGCTACGAGCAGTACTTC. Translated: CASSPGTGSYEQYF.